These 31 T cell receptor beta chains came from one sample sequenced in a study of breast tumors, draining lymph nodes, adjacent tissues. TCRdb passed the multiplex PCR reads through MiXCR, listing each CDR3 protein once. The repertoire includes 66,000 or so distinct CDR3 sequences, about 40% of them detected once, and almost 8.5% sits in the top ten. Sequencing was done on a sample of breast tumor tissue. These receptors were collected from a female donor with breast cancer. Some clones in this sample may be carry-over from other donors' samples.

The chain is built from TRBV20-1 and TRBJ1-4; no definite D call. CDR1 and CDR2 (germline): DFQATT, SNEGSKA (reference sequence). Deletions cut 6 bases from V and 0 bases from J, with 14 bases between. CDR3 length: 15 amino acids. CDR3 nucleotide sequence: TGCAGTGCCAATGACCCGGGTGCAACTAATGAAAAACTGTTTTTT. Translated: CSANDPGATNEKLFF.

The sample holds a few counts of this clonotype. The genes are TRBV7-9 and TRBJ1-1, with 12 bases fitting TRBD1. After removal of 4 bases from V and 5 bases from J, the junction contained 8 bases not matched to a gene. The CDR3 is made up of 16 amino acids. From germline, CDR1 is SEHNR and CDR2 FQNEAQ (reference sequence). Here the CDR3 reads CASSWGTGGGRTEAFF. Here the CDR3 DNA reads TGTGCCAGCAGCTGGGGGACAGGGGGCGGACGGACTGAAGCTTTCTTT. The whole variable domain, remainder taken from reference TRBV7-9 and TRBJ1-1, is DTGVSQNPRHKITKRGQNVTFRCDPISEHNRLYWYRQTLGQGPEFLTYFQNEAQLEKSRLLSDRFSAERPKGSFSTLEIQRTEQGDSAMYLCASSWGTGGGRTEAFFGQGTRLTVV.

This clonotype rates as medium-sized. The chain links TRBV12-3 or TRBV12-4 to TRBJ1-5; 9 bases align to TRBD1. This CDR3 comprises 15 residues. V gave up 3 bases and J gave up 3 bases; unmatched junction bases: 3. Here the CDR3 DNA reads TGTGCCAGCAGTTTGGGGACAGGGCCCAATCAGCCCCAGCATTTT. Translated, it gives CASSLGTGPNQPQHF.

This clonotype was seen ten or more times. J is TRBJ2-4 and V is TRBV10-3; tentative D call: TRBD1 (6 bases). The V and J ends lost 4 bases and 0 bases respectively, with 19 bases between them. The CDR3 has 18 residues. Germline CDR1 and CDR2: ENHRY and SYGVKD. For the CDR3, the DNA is TGTGCCATCAGTGCCCAATCGGGACAAGGAAGAGCCAAAAACATTCAGTACTTC. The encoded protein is CAISAQSGQGRAKNIQYF.

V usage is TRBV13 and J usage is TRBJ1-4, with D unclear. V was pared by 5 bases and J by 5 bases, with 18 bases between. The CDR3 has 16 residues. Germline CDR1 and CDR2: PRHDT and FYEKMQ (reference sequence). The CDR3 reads CASSLRGRRRNEKLFF. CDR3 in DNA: TGTGCCAGCAGCCTGCGAGGCAGGAGGCGAAATGAAAAACTGTTTTTT. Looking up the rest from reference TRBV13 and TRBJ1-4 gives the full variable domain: AAGVIQSPRHLIKEKRETATLKCYPIPRHDTVYWYQQGPGQDPQFLISFYEKMQSDKGSIPDRFSAQQFSDYHSELNMSSLELGDSALYFCASSLRGRRRNEKLFFGSGTQLSVL.

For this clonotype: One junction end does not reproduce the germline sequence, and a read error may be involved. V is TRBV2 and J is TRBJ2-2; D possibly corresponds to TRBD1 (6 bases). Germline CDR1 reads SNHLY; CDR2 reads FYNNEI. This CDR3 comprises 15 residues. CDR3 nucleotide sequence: TGTGCCGGCAGTGAACGGACAGACGACACCGGGGAGCTGTTTTTT. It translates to CAGSERTDDTGELFF.

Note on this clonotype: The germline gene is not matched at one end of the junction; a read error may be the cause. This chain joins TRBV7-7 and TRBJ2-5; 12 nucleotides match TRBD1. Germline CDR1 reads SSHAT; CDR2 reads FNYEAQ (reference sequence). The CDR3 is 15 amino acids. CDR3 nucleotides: TGTGCTAGCAGCTCCGGGACAGGGGGCGGAGAGACCCAGTACTTC. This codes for CASSSGTGGGETQYF.

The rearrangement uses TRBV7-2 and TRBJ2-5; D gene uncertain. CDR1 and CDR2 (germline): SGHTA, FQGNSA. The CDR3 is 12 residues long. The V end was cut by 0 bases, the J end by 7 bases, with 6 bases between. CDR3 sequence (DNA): TGTGCCAGCAGCTTAGCGCTACGGACCCAGTACTTC. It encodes CASSLALRTQYF.

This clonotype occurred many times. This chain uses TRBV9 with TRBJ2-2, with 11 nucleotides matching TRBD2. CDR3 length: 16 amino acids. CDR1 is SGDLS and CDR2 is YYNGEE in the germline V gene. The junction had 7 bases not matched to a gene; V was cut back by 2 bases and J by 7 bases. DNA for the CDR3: TGTGCCAGCAGCGTTAGCGGGAGGGCCACAGGCGGGGAGCTGTTTTTT. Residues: CASSVSGRATGGELFF.

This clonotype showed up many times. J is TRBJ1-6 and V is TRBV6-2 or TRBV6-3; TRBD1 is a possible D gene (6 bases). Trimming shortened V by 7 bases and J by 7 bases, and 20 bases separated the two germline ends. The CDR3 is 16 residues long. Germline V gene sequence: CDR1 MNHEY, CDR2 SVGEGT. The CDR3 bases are TGTGCCAGCATTCCGGGACAACTTATACAGAATTCACCCCTCCACTTT. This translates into CASIPGQLIQNSPLHF.

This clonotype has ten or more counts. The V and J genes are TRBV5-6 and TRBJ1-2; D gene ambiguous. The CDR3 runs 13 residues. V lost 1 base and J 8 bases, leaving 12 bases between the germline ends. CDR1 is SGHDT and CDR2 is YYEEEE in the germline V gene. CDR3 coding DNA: TGTGCCAGCAGCTTGTATAGGGTCGGAGGCTACACCTTC. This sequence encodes CASSLYRVGGYTF.

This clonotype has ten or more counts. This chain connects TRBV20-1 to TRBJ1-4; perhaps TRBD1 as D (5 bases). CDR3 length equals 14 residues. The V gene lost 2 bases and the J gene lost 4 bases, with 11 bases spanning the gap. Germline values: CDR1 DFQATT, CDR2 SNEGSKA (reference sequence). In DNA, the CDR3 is TGCAGTGCTAGATTGGGACGGGGTAATGAAAAACTGTTTTTT. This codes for CSARLGRGNEKLFF.

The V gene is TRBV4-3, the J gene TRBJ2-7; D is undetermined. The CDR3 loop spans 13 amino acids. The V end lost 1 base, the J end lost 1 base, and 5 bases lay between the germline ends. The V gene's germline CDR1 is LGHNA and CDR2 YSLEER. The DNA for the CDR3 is TGCGCCAGCAGCCAAGGGATTTCCTACGAGCAGTACTTC. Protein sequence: CASSQGISYEQYF.

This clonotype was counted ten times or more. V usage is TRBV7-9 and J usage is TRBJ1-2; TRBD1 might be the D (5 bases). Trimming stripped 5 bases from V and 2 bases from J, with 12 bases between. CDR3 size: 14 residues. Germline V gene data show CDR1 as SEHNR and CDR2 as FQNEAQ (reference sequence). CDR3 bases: TGTGCCAGCAGCCGAGGAGAGGGGAACTATGGCTACACCTTC. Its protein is CASSRGEGNYGYTF. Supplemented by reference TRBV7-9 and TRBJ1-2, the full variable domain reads DTGVSQNPRHKITKRGQNVTFRCDPISEHNRLYWYRQTLGQGPEFLTYFQNEAQLEKSRLLSDRFSAERPKGSFSTLEIQRTEQGDSAMYLCASSRGEGNYGYTFGSGTRLTVV.

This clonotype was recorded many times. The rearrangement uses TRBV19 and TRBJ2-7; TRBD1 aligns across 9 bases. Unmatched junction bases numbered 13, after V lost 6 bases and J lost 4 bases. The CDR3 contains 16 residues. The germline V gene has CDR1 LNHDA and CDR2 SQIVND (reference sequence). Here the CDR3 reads CASSLGTGTTRYEQYF. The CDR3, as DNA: TGTGCCAGTAGCCTCGGGACAGGGACCACTCGTTACGAGCAGTACTTC.

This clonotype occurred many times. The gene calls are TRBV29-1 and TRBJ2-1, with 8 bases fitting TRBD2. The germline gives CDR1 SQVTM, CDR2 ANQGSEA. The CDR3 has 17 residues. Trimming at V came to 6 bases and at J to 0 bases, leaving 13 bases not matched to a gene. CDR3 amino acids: CSVSGGPDHSSYNEQFF. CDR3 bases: TGCAGCGTAAGCGGGGGCCCTGACCATAGCTCCTACAATGAGCAGTTCTTC.

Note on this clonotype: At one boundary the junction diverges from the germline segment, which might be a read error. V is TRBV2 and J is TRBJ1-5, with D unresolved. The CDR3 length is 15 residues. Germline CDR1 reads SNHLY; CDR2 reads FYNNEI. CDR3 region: CASRAASASNQPQHF. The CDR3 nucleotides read TGTGCCAGCAGAGCCGCCTCCGCAAGCAATCAGCCCCAGCACTTT.

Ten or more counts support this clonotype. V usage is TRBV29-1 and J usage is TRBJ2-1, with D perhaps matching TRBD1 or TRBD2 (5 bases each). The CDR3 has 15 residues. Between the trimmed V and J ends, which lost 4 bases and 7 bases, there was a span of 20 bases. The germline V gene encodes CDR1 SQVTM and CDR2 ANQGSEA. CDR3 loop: CSVVGQGGPGNEQFF. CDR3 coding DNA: TGCAGCGTTGTGGGGCAGGGCGGTCCGGGGAATGAGCAGTTCTTC.

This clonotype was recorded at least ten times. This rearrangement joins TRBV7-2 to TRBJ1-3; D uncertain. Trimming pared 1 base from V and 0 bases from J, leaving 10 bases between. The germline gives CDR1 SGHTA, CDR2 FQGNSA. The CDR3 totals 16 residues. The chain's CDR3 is CASSLEASFSGNTIYF. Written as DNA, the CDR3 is TGTGCCAGCAGCTTAGAAGCGTCCTTCTCTGGAAACACCATATATTTT.

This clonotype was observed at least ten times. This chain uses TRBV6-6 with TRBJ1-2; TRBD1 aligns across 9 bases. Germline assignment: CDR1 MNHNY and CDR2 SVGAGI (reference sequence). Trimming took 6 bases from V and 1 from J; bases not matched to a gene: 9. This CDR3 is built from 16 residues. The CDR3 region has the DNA TGTGCCAGCAGGATGGACAGGGGTATTAATAACTATGGCTACACCTTC. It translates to CASRMDRGINNYGYTF.

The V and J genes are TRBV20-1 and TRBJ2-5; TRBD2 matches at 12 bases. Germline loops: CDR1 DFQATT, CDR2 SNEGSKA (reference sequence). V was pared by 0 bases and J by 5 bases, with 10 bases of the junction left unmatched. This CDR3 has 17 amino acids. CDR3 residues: CSARDGTSGFTGETQYF. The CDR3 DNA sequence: TGCAGTGCTAGAGATGGGACTAGCGGGTTCACCGGGGAGACCCAGTACTTC.

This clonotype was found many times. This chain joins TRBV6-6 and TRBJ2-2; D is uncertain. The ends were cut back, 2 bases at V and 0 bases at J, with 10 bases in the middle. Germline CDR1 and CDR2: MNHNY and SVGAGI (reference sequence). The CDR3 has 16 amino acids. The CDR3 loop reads CASSYVSVANTGELFF. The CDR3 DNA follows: TGTGCCAGCAGTTACGTGTCTGTCGCGAACACCGGGGAGCTGTTTTTT.

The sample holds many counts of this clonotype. CDR3 in DNA: TGTGCCAGCAGTGGGAGTACGTGGACCGGGGAGCTGTTTTTT. As protein: CASSGSTWTGELFF. The chain has TRBV25-1 and TRBJ2-2; D remains unclear. The CDR3 is 14 residues long. V was clipped by 4 bases and J by 5 bases, with 11 bases between them. Germline loops: CDR1 MGHDK, CDR2 SYGVNS. Full variable domain (missing parts from reference TRBV25-1 and TRBJ2-2): EADIYQTPRYLVIGTGKKITLECSQTMGHDKMYWYQQDPGMELHLIHYSYGVNSTEKGDLSSESTVSRIRTEHFPLTLESARPSHTSQYLCASSGSTWTGELFFGEGSRLTVL.

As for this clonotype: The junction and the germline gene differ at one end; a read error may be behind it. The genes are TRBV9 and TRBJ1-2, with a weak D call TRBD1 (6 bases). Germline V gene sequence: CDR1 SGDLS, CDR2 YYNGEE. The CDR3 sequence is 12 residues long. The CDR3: CASGVEDRAYTF. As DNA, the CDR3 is TGTGCCAGCGGCGTAGAGGACAGAGCCTACACCTTC.

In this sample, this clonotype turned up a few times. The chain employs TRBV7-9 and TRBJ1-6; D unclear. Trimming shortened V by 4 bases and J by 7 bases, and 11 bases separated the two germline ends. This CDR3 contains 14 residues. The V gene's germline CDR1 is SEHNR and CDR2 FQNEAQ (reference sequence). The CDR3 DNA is TGTGCCAGCAGCTCGGGTAAGAGGAATTCACCCCTCCACTTT. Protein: CASSSGKRNSPLHF.

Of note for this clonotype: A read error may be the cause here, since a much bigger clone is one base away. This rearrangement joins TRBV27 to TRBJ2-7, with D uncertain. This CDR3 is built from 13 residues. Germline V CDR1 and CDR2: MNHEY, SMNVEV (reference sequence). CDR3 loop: CARSLQGYDEQYF. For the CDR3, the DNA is TGTGCCCGCAGTTTGCAAGGGTACGACGAGCAGTACTTC.

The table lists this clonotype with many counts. CDR3 sequence reads: CASSQAGYEQYF. The DNA of the CDR3 is TGTGCCAGCAGCCAAGCCGGCTACGAGCAGTACTTC. The chain carries TRBV3-1 and TRBJ2-7; unclear D gene. Trimming removed 1 base from V and 3 bases from J, with 4 bases in between. Germline V gives CDR1 LGHDT, CDR2 YNNKEL (reference sequence). The CDR3 loop spans 12 amino acids.

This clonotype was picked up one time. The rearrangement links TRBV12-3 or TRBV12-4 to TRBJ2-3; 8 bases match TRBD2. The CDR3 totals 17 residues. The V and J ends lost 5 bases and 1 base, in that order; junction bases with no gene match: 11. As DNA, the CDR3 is TGTGCCAGCAGTCTGCGCCGCCCGGGACTAGGCACAGATACGCAGTATTTT. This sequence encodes CASSLRRPGLGTDTQYF.

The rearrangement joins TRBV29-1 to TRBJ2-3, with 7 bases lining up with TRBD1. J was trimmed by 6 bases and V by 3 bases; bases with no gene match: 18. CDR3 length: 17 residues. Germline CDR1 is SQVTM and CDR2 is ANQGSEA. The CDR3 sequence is CSVEKSTWGQNTDTQYF. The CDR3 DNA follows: TGCAGCGTTGAGAAATCAACGTGGGGACAGAACACCGATACGCAGTATTTT.

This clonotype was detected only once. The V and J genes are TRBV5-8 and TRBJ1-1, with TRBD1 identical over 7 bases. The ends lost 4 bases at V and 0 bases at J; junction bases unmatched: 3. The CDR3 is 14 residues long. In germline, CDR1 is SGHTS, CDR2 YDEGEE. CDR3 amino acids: CASSPDRVNTEAFF. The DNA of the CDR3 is TGTGCCAGCAGCCCCGACAGGGTGAACACTGAAGCTTTCTTT.

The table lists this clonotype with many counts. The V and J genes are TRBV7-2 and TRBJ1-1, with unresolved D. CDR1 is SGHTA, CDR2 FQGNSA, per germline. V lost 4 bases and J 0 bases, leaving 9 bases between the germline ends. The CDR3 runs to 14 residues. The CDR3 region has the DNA TGTGCCAGCAGCTCGAGGGTCATGAACACTGAAGCTTTCTTT. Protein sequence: CASSSRVMNTEAFF. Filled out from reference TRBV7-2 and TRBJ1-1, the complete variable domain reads GAGVSQSPSNKVTEKGKDVELRCDPISGHTALYWYRQSLGQGLEFLIYFQGNSAPDKSGLPSDRFSAERTGGSVSTLTIQRTQQEDSAVYLCASSSRVMNTEAFFGQGTRLTVV.